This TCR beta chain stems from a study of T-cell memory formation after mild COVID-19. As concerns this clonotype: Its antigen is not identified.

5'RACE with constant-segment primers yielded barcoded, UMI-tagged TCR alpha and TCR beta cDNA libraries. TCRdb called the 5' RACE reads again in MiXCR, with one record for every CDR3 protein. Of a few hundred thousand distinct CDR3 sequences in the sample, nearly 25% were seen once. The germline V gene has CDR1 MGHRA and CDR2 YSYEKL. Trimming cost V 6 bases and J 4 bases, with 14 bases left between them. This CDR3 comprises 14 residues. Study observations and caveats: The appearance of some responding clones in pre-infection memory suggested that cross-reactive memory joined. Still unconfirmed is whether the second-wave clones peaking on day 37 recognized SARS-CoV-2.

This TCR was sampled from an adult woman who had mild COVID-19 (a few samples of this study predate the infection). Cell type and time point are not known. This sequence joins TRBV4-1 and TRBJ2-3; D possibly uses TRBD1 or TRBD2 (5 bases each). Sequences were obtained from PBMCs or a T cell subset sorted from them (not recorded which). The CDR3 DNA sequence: TGCGCCAGCAGTCGAGGGGCGAGCTCAGATACGCAGTATTTT. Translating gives CASSRGASSDTQYF.